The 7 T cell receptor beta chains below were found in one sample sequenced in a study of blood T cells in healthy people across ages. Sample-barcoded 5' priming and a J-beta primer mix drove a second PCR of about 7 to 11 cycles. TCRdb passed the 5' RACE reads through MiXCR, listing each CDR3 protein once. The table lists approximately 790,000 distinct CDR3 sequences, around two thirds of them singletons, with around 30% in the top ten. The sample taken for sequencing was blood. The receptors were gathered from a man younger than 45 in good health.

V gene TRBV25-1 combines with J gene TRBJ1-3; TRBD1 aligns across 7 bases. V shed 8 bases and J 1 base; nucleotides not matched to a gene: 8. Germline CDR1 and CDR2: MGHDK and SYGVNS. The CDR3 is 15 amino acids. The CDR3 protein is CASSPYRGSGNTIYF. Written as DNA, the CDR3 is TGTGCCAGCTCCCCGTACAGGGGTTCTGGAAACACCATATATTTT.

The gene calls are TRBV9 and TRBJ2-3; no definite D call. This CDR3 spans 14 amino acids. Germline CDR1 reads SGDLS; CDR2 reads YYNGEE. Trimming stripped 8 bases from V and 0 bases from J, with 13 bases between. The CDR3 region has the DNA TGTGCCAGTTCAGATTTCTCTAGCACAGATACGCAGTATTTT. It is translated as CASSDFSSTDTQYF.

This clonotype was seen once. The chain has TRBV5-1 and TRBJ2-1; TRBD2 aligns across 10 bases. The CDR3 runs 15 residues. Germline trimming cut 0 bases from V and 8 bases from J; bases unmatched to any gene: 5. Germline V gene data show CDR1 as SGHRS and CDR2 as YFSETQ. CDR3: CASSLESGGGDEQFF. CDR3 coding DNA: TGCGCCAGCAGCTTGGAAAGCGGGGGGGGCGATGAGCAGTTCTTC.

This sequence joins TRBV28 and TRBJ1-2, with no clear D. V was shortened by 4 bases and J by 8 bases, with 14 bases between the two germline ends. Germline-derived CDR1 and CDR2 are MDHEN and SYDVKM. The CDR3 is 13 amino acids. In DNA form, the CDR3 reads TGTGCCAGCAGTTCCGGCTGGGCCCTGGGCTACACCTTC. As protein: CASSSGWALGYTF.

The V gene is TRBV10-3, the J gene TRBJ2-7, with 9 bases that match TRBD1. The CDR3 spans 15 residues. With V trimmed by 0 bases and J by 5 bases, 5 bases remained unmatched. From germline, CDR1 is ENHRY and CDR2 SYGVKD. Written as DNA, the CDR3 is TGTGCCATCAGTGAGTCCCACAGGGGGCTCGACGAGCAGTACTTC. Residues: CAISESHRGLDEQYF.

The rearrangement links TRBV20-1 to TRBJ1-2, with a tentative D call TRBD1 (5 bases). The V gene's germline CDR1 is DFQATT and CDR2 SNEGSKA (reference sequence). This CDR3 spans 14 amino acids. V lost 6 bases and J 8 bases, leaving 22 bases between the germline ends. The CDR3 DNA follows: TGCAGTGCCCCGCCCCAGGGCTTTAAAGAAGGCTACACCTTC. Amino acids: CSAPPQGFKEGYTF.

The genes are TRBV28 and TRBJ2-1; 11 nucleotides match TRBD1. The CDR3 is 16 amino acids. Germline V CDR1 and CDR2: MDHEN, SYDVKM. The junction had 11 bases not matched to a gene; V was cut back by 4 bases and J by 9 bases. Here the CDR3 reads CASSSLGQGVDGEQFF. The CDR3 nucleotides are TGTGCCAGCAGTTCCCTGGGACAGGGGGTAGACGGTGAGCAGTTCTTC. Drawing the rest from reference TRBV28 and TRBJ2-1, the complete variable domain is DVKVTQSSRYLVKRTGEKVFLECVQDMDHENMFWYRQDPGLGLRLIYFSYDVKMKEKGDIPEGYSVSREKKERFSLILESASTNQTSMYLCASSSLGQGVDGEQFFGPGTRLTVL.